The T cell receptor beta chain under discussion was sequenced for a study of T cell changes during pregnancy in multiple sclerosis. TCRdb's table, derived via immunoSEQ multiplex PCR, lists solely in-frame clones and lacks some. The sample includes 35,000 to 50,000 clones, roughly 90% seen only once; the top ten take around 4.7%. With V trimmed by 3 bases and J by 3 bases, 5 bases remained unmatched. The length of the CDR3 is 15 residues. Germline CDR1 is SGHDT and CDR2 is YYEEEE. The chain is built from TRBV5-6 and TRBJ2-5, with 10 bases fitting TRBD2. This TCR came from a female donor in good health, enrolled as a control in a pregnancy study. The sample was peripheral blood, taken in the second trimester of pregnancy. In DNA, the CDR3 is TGTGCCAGCAGCTCGAGCGGGGGGGCCGAAGAGACCCAGTACTTC. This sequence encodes CASSSSGGAEETQYF.